Detailed here is one TCR beta chain. The data stem from a study of blood T cell repertoires in COVID-19. Study-level information: Sources were T cells, B-cell-depleted T cells, or PBMCs; the material itself was cDNA or gDNA.

From germline, CDR1 is LNHDA and CDR2 SQIVND (reference sequence). CDR3 size: 12 residues. V was cut by 10 bases and J by 11 bases, with 17 bases left in between. Under the authors' procedure: Nucleated cell number was recorded as an estimate derived from reference gene primer amplification. Clones were sequenced by immunoSEQ multiplex PCR, and TCRdb holds only the in-frame ones, with some missing. V and J calls and clone size follow that table, whereas D and trimming were derived from the DNA. The sample has around 200,000 clones, 86% seen once. The source is a man of 80 years or more with acute or convalescent COVID-19. The V gene is TRBV19, the J gene TRBJ1-4; no reliable D call. Source material: peripheral blood. CDR3 DNA: TGTGCCACTCAAAGCCCCCCTGAGAAACTGTTTTTT. It codes for CATQSPPEKLFF.